These 26 T cell receptor beta chains were all obtained from the same sample, sequenced in a study of OX40 agonist ivuxolimab in advanced cancers. Some clones are missing from TCRdb's copy, which holds only in-frame ones; the method was immunoSEQ multiplex PCR. The data hold fewer than 85,000 clones, with over 80% observed a single time. The sample here was CD4+ or CD8+ T cells sorted from blood, taken in a trial of the OX40 agonist ivuxolimab. The receptors shown here come from an adult with an advanced solid tumor such as melanoma, head and neck, liver or kidney cancer.

The CDR3 spells CASSLQTGGRYEQYF. The DNA for the CDR3 is TGTGCCAGCAGCTTACAGACTGGTGGGAGGTACGAGCAGTACTTC. This chain uses TRBV7-2 with TRBJ2-7; TRBD2 is a possible D gene (6 bases). CDR1 SGHTA and CDR2 FQGNSA come from the germline V gene. CDR3 length equals 15 residues. V dropped 2 bases and J dropped 4 bases, with 15 bases sitting between them.

The chain carries TRBV6-1 and TRBJ1-5, with a tentative D call TRBD1 (5 bases). V lost 2 bases and J 7 bases, leaving 9 bases between the germline ends. Germline loops: CDR1 MNHNS, CDR2 SASEGT. CDR3 length equals 13 residues. The CDR3 reads CASSENWGQPQHF. CDR3 nucleotide sequence: TGTGCCAGCAGTGAAAACTGGGGCCAGCCCCAGCATTTT.

The J gene is TRBJ2-2, the V gene TRBV6-6; 7 nucleotides match TRBD1. J gave up 6 bases and V 2 bases, and 3 bases lay outside the gene matches. The germline V gene encodes CDR1 MNHNY and CDR2 SVGAGI (reference sequence). The CDR3 is made up of 14 amino acids. CDR3 sequence: CASSYPTGAGELFF. The CDR3 DNA reads as TGTGCCAGCAGTTACCCTACAGGGGCCGGGGAGCTGTTTTTT.

The J gene is TRBJ2-7, the V gene TRBV5-6; D remains unclear. Trimming left V 1 base short and J 0 bases short, with 8 bases between. Germline CDR1 and CDR2: SGHDT and YYEEEE. There are 14 residues in the CDR3. CDR3 nucleotides: TGTGCCAGCAGCTTGAGGGTTTCCTCCTACGAGCAGTACTTC. Protein sequence: CASSLRVSSYEQYF.

V and J are TRBV5-1 and TRBJ2-5; D uncertain. This CDR3 contains 15 residues. The ends were cut back, 0 bases at V and 9 bases at J, with 18 bases in the middle. Germline CDR1 and CDR2: SGHRS and YFSETQ. CDR3 sequence (DNA): TGCGCCAGCAGCTTGGATGCCTATCCATCCGGGTCCCAGTACTTC. Translating gives CASSLDAYPSGSQYF. Based on the CDR3 plus reference TRBV5-1 and TRBJ2-5, the full variable domain is KAGVTQTPRYLIKTRGQQVTLSCSPISGHRSVSWYQQTPGQGLQFLFEYFSETQRNKGNFPGRFSGRQFSNSRSEMNVSTLELGDSALYLCASSLDAYPSGSQYFGPGTRLLVL.

The genes are TRBV2 and TRBJ1-6; D not resolved. The germline V and J ends were trimmed by 7 bases and 0 bases, with 16 bases remaining between them. The CDR3 contains 17 residues. Germline values: CDR1 SNHLY, CDR2 FYNNEI. CDR3 region: CASKFSRLSSYNSPLHF. CDR3 in DNA: TGTGCCAGCAAATTCTCCAGGCTTAGCTCCTATAATTCACCCCTCCACTTT.

The chain carries TRBV9 and TRBJ2-3, with unresolved D. Germline CDR1 reads SGDLS; CDR2 reads YYNGEE. This CDR3 region has 15 residues. The V end was cut by 0 bases, the J end by 6 bases, with 14 bases between. Here the CDR3 DNA reads TGTGCCAGCAGCGTAGGACCCTCAAGGGTGGATACGCAGTATTTT. Translation gives CASSVGPSRVDTQYF. The full variable domain, rest sourced from reference TRBV9 and TRBJ2-3, is DSGVTQTPKHLITATGQRVTLRCSPRSGDLSVYWYQQSLDQGLQFLIQYYNGEERAKGNILERFSAQQFPDLHSELNLSSLELGDSALYFCASSVGPSRVDTQYFGPGTRLTVL.

This clone was counted once. The chain employs TRBV7-8 and TRBJ2-4; 11 nucleotides match TRBD2. This CDR3 has 21 residues. V gave up 0 bases and J gave up 0 bases; unmatched junction bases: 13. Germline V gene lookup returns CDR1 SGHVS and CDR2 FQNEAQ. This chain's CDR3 is CASSLAGVKLAGALAKNIQYF. CDR3 nucleotide sequence: TGTGCCAGCAGCTTAGCGGGGGTGAAACTAGCGGGGGCCCTAGCCAAAAACATTCAGTACTTC.

The V gene is TRBV4-2, the J gene TRBJ2-5; 11 bases are shared with TRBD2. The V gene's germline CDR1 is LGHNA and CDR2 YNFKEQ. The CDR3 is 16 amino acids. V lost 2 bases, J lost 4 bases, and 6 bases stayed unmatched. CDR3 residues: CASSQTRGTSGETQYF. The CDR3 DNA is TGTGCCAGCAGCCAAACACGAGGGACTAGCGGAGAGACCCAGTACTTC.

This sequence joins TRBV29-1 and TRBJ1-1, with no clear D. In germline, CDR1 is SQVTM, CDR2 ANQGSEA. The CDR3 spans 14 residues. V was pared by 4 bases and J by 2 bases, with 14 bases between. The CDR3 nucleotides are TGCAGCGTTGTCGAAGCCCGCAGCAACACTGAAGCTTTCTTT. Translating gives CSVVEARSNTEAFF. Full variable domain (rest looked up from reference TRBV29-1 and TRBJ1-1): SAVISQKPSRDICQRGTSLTIQCQVDSQVTMMFWYRQQPGQSLTLIATANQGSEATYESGFVIDKFPISRPNLTFSTLTVSNMSPEDSSIYLCSVVEARSNTEAFFGQGTRLTVV.

This clone was counted between two and nine times. The CDR3, as DNA: TGCGCCAGCAGCTACAGCCGGACTAGCGCGGGCTACGAGCAGTACTTC. Amino acids: CASSYSRTSAGYEQYF. The chain combines TRBV4-1 with TRBJ2-7; 9 bases agree with TRBD2. Trimming at V came to 5 bases and at J to 3 bases, leaving 11 bases not matched to a gene. The CDR3 covers 16 residues. Germline lookup yields CDR1 MGHRA and CDR2 YSYEKL.

Turning to this clone: The junction does not match germline at one end; this may be a read error. The rearrangement joins TRBV5-5 to TRBJ2-7; 8 bases match TRBD1. Germline V gene data show CDR1 as SGHKS and CDR2 as YYEKEE (reference sequence). The CDR3 is 9 amino acids. CDR3: CASGDRGFF. CDR3 nucleotide sequence: TGTGCCAGCGGAGACAGGGGTTTCTTC.

V gene TRBV21-1 combines with J gene TRBJ2-7; the table gives TRBD1 as D, unverified against the DNA. TRBV21-1 is a listed pseudogene. This CDR3 has 15 residues. The CDR3 coding sequence is TGTGCCAGCAGCCACGACAGGGGTCTTGCCTACGAGCAGTACTTC. Translation: CASSHDRGLAYEQYF.

The J gene is TRBJ1-1, the V gene TRBV19; D uncertain. This CDR3 contains 13 residues. Per germline, CDR1 LNHDA and CDR2 SQIVND (reference sequence). Trimming cost V 2 bases and J 1 base, with 5 bases left between them. CDR3 DNA: TGTGCCAGTAGTATACGGGAGAACACTGAAGCTTTCTTT. It codes for CASSIRENTEAFF.

The chain has TRBV6-5 and TRBJ2-7; 11 positions match TRBD1. Germline assignment: CDR1 MNHEY and CDR2 SVGAGI. This CDR3 has 15 amino acids. Trimming at V came to 0 bases and at J to 7 bases, leaving 5 bases not matched to a gene. CDR3 in amino acids: CASSYSGQGALEQYF. The CDR3 coding sequence is TGTGCCAGCAGTTACTCAGGACAGGGGGCCTTGGAGCAGTACTTC.

V usage is TRBV27 and J usage is TRBJ2-7, with 9 bases matching TRBD1. Germline CDR1 MNHEY, CDR2 SMNVEV (reference sequence). The CDR3 is 13 residues long. The V segment lost 6 bases and the J segment 6 bases; nucleotides outside the gene matches: 6. CDR3 coding DNA: TGTGCCAGCAGAGGGACAGGGTCTCTCGAGCAGTACTTC. This gives the protein CASRGTGSLEQYF.

This chain connects TRBV7-2 to TRBJ2-7; 7 bases agree with TRBD1. V dropped 1 base and J dropped 0; count of bases not matched to a gene: 6. Germline V gene sequence: CDR1 SGHTA, CDR2 FQGNSA. There are 16 residues in the CDR3. The CDR3 DNA reads as TGTGCCAGCAGCTTAGGGGGACAGATTCCCTCCTACGAGCAGTACTTC. Amino acid sequence: CASSLGGQIPSYEQYF.

CDR3 residues: CASGRSPEAFF. For the CDR3, the DNA is TGTGCCAGCGGGCGTTCCCCTGAAGCTTTCTTT. The chain couples TRBV11-2 to TRBJ1-1; D ambiguous. This CDR3 spans 11 amino acids. V was shortened by 8 bases and J by 6 bases, with 10 bases between the two germline ends. Germline values: CDR1 SGHAT, CDR2 FQNNGV.

This sequence joins TRBV30 and TRBJ2-7; tentatively, D is TRBD1 (6 bases). V gave up 5 bases and J gave up 1 base, with 15 bases separating them. From germline, CDR1 is GTSNPN and CDR2 SVGIG (reference sequence). This CDR3 region has 14 residues. The CDR3 sequence is CAWERDTSSYEQYF. DNA for the CDR3: TGTGCCTGGGAAAGGGACACATCTTCCTACGAGCAGTACTTC.

The rearrangement links TRBV7-9 to TRBJ1-2, with D perhaps TRBD1 (6 bases). Trimming cost V 7 bases and J 6 bases, with 21 bases left between them. This CDR3 is 15 amino acids long. CDR1 is SEHNR, CDR2 FQNEAQ, per germline (reference sequence). The CDR3 reads CASTLGGAYVDGYTF. The CDR3 DNA sequence: TGTGCCAGCACCCTTGGGGGGGCGTACGTCGATGGCTACACCTTC. The entire variable domain, with the rest obtained from reference TRBV7-9 and TRBJ1-2, is as follows: DTGVSQNPRHKITKRGQNVTFRCDPISEHNRLYWYRQTLGQGPEFLTYFQNEAQLEKSRLLSDRFSAERPKGSFSTLEIQRTEQGDSAMYLCASTLGGAYVDGYTFGSGTRLTVV.

The V call is TRBV16, the J call TRBJ1-5, with D uncertain. The CDR3 length is 16 residues. The V and J ends lost 4 bases and 2 bases respectively, with 15 bases between them. The germline gives CDR1 KGHSY, CDR2 FQNENV. CDR3 loop: CASSPTEGFGNQPQHF. The CDR3, as DNA: TGTGCCAGCAGCCCTACTGAAGGTTTCGGCAATCAGCCCCAGCATTTT.

The table lists this clone with a few counts. The CDR3 is CASSLVRNSPLHF. The CDR3 DNA is TGTGCCAGCAGTCTCGTTCGTAATTCACCCCTCCACTTT. The V and J genes are TRBV6-5 and TRBJ1-6; D gene unclear. The CDR3 totals 13 residues. Germline CDR1 MNHEY, CDR2 SVGAGI. The V and J ends lost 5 bases and 6 bases respectively, with 8 bases between them.

The chain couples TRBV30 to TRBJ2-5; D ambiguous. This CDR3 region has 11 residues. Germline loops: CDR1 GTSNPN, CDR2 SVGIG (reference sequence). V lost 5 bases and J 5 bases, leaving 9 bases between the germline ends. The CDR3, as DNA: TGTGCCTGGGGGAATCGGGAGACCCAGTACTTC. Amino acid sequence: CAWGNRETQYF.

The chain is built from TRBV19 and TRBJ2-3; TRBD1 agrees at 9 bases. The germline gives CDR1 LNHDA, CDR2 SQIVND (reference sequence). The CDR3 is 16 amino acids. Trimming at V came to 4 bases and at J to 3 bases, leaving 8 bases not matched to a gene. The DNA of the CDR3 is TGTGCCAGTAGTAGTATAGGACAGGGGTCGACAGATACGCAGTATTTT. It specifies CASSSIGQGSTDTQYF. Looking up the rest from reference TRBV19 and TRBJ2-3 gives the full variable domain: DGGITQSPKYLFRKEGQNVTLSCEQNLNHDAMYWYRQDPGQGLRLIYYSQIVNDFQKGDIAEGYSVSREKKESFPLTVTSAQKNPTAFYLCASSSIGQGSTDTQYFGPGTRLTVL.

Here the CDR3 reads CASRVRENSTDTQYF. In DNA, the CDR3 is TGTGCCAGCAGGGTACGGGAGAATTCCACAGATACGCAGTATTTT. V and J are TRBV6-4 and TRBJ2-3; possibly TRBD2 for D (6 bases). The length of the CDR3 is 15 residues. Germline loops: CDR1 MRHNA, CDR2 SNTAGT. V was trimmed by 6 bases and J by 2 bases, leaving 15 bases between them.

This clone was counted a few times. The chain has TRBV11-3 and TRBJ1-5, with a weak D call TRBD1 (6 bases). The V end lost 1 base, the J end lost 6 bases, and 10 bases lay between the germline ends. The germline gives CDR1 SGHNT, CDR2 YENEEA. The CDR3 contains 14 residues. CDR3 DNA: TGTGCCAGCAGCTTAGGACAGGAGGGTCAGCCCCAGCATTTT. It yields the protein CASSLGQEGQPQHF.